The TCR beta chain described here comes from a study of T cell changes during pregnancy in multiple sclerosis. The V gene's germline CDR1 is SGDLS and CDR2 YYNGEE. With 4 bases clipped from V and 6 bases from J, the junction kept 6 bases outside the gene matches. This CDR3 region has 13 residues. Produced via immunoSEQ multiplex PCR; TCRdb's table is partial and in-frame only. The sample has under 110,000 clones, under 95% seen once. The V and J genes are TRBV9 and TRBJ2-7; 8 positions match TRBD1. This material consisted of peripheral blood, taken before pregnancy. This sequence was found in a female donor with multiple sclerosis, enrolled in a pregnancy study. CDR3 coding DNA: TGTGCCAGCAGCTTAGGACAGGGTGGCGAGCAGTACTTC. Residues: CASSLGQGGEQYF.